Presented here are 18 T cell receptor beta chains from one specimen sequenced in a study of Graves' ophthalmopathy and Graves' hyperthyroidism. Scientists amplified the TCR beta CDR3 regions from RNA transcripts. RT-PCR with HTBI primers came first, then second-round multiplex PCR. TCRdb itself ran the multiplex PCR reads through MiXCR, one entry per CDR3 protein. The table includes 150,000 to 200,000 distinct CDR3 sequences, less than 45% detected once. The specimen was peripheral blood. These receptors were obtained from a woman aged 40 to 50 with Graves' ophthalmopathy.

The chain recombines TRBV20-1 with TRBJ2-4; TRBD2 is a possible D gene (7 bases). CDR3 length: 13 residues. The V gene's germline CDR1 is DFQATT and CDR2 SNEGSKA (reference sequence). V was shortened by 1 base and J by 6 bases, with 10 bases between the two germline ends. CDR3 protein: CSARVGGGNIQYF. The DNA for the CDR3 is TGCAGTGCTAGAGTGGGAGGGGGAAACATTCAGTACTTC.

This clonotype was recorded many times. The chain couples TRBV10-3 to TRBJ2-7; TRBD1 might be the D (5 bases). The CDR3 covers 12 residues. CDR1 ENHRY and CDR2 SYGVKD come from the germline V gene. The V and J ends lost 5 bases and 6 bases respectively, with 11 bases between them. CDR3 DNA: TGTGCCATCAGTACTATACAGGTCGAGCAGTACTTC. Its translation is CAISTIQVEQYF.

The chain carries TRBV19 and TRBJ1-5; D is undetermined. The CDR3 consists of 15 residues. Per germline, CDR1 LNHDA and CDR2 SQIVND (reference sequence). The ends were cut back, 8 bases at V and 2 bases at J, with 16 bases in the middle. The DNA of the CDR3 is TGTGCCAGTCAAGTTCAGAGGGTCGGCAATCAGCCCCAGCATTTT. Protein sequence: CASQVQRVGNQPQHF.

This clonotype came up once. This chain links TRBV24-1 with TRBJ2-2; possibly TRBD1 or TRBD2 for D (5 bases each). The CDR3 runs 15 residues. CDR1 and CDR2 (germline): KGHDR, SFDVKD. V lost 6 bases, J lost 3 bases, and 13 bases lay in between. The CDR3 DNA follows: TGTGCCACCAGTTACGGGGCTGTTGACACCGGGGAGCTGTTTTTT. Protein: CATSYGAVDTGELFF.

This clonotype was recorded many times. J is TRBJ2-5 and V is TRBV5-1, with TRBD1 matching 7 bases. Germline assignment: CDR1 SGHRS and CDR2 YFSETQ. The V gene end was trimmed by 3 bases and the J gene end by 5 bases; junction bases not matched to a gene: 10. CDR3 size: 15 residues. In DNA form, the CDR3 reads TGCGCCAGCAGCTCAACAGGGGAAGGGTGGGAGACCCAGTACTTC. Translating it yields CASSSTGEGWETQYF. The variable domain in full, completed from reference TRBV5-1 and TRBJ2-5, reads KAGVTQTPRYLIKTRGQQVTLSCSPISGHRSVSWYQQTPGQGLQFLFEYFSETQRNKGNFPGRFSGRQFSNSRSEMNVSTLELGDSALYLCASSSTGEGWETQYFGPGTRLLVL.

This clonotype occurred many times. The rearrangement joins TRBV9 to TRBJ2-2; perhaps TRBD1 as D (6 bases). The V and J ends lost 5 bases and 6 bases respectively, with 14 bases between them. Germline V CDR1 and CDR2: SGDLS, YYNGEE. The length of the CDR3 is 14 residues. CDR3 protein: CASSQQTGPGELFF. CDR3 sequence (DNA): TGTGCCAGCAGTCAACAAACAGGGCCCGGGGAGCTGTTTTTT.

This clonotype was detected ten times or more. The chain combines TRBV6-1 with TRBJ1-2; D is unclear. V was trimmed by 0 bases and J by 8 bases, leaving 10 bases between them. The CDR3 covers 13 residues. Looked up from germline, CDR1 is MNHNS and CDR2 is SASEGT. The CDR3 region has the DNA TGTGCCAGCAGTGAAGCGCCGAAGAACGGCTACACCTTC. Its protein is CASSEAPKNGYTF.

This clonotype was picked up many times. The junction departs from germline at one end; a sequencing error may be responsible. The rearrangement joins TRBV20-1 to TRBJ1-2, with 7 nucleotides matching TRBD1. The CDR3 loop spans 13 amino acids. Germline CDR1 is DFQATT and CDR2 is SNEGSKA (reference sequence). CDR3 protein: CSAGDRDHYGYTF. CDR3 nucleotide sequence: TGCAGTGCTGGAGACAGGGACCACTATGGCTACACCTTC.

This clonotype was seen ten or more times. This chain's CDR3 is CASGLAGSHEQYF. The DNA for the CDR3 is TGTGCCTCGGGACTAGCGGGATCCCACGAGCAGTACTTC. V and J are TRBV30 and TRBJ2-7, with 13 bases aligning to TRBD2. V lost 7 bases, J lost 5 bases, and 5 bases stayed unmatched. The CDR3 is 13 amino acids. Germline CDR1 and CDR2: GTSNPN and SVGIG (reference sequence).

This chain connects TRBV7-3 to TRBJ1-1; D is undetermined. This CDR3 is 11 amino acids long. The V end lost 8 bases, the J end lost 11 bases, and 15 bases lay between the germline ends. The V gene's germline CDR1 is SGHTA and CDR2 FQGTGA. Here the CDR3 reads CASAIMGNAFF. The CDR3 DNA follows: TGTGCCAGCGCGATAATGGGGAACGCTTTCTTT.

The sample holds one count of this clonotype. The chain joins TRBV27 to TRBJ1-1; weak D call: TRBD1 (5 bases). Trimming pared 5 bases from V and 10 bases from J, leaving 17 bases between. Germline lookup yields CDR1 MNHEY and CDR2 SMNVEV (reference sequence). The length of the CDR3 is 13 residues. CDR3 loop: CASSEVRREVAFF. The CDR3 region has the DNA TGTGCCAGCAGTGAAGTACGCAGGGAGGTAGCTTTCTTT.

This clonotype was counted ten times or more. Sequence at one end of the junction differs from germline and may be a read error. The genes are TRBV28 and TRBJ1-5, with unresolved D. This CDR3 has 12 amino acids. Germline V CDR1 and CDR2: MDHEN, SYDVKM. The CDR3 DNA sequence: TGTGCCAGCAGTTTGAGCACTCAGCCCCAGCATTTT. This sequence encodes CASSLSTQPQHF. The entire variable domain, with the rest obtained from reference TRBV28 and TRBJ1-5, is as follows: DVKVTQSSRYLVKRTGEKVFLECVQDMDHENMFWYRQDPGLGLRLIYFSYDVKMKEKGDIPEGYSVSREKKERFSLILESASTNQTSMYLCASSLSTQPQHFGDGTRLSIL.

The chain is built from TRBV6-1 and TRBJ1-1; maybe TRBD1 (6 bases). The V gene's germline CDR1 is MNHNS and CDR2 SASEGT. Trimming removed 4 bases from V and 1 base from J, with 13 bases in between. This CDR3 has 15 residues. The CDR3 region is CASSGRQDPNTEAFF. DNA for the CDR3: TGTGCCAGCAGTGGACGACAGGACCCGAACACTGAAGCTTTCTTT.

This clonotype was observed many times. The chain has TRBV6-5 and TRBJ2-2; a possible D gene is TRBD1 (5 bases). The CDR3 runs 14 residues. From germline, CDR1 is MNHEY and CDR2 SVGAGI. Deletions cut 2 bases from V and 5 bases from J, with 9 bases between. CDR3 sequence reads: CASSYRAGTGELFF. In DNA, the CDR3 is TGTGCCAGCAGTTACAGGGCAGGGACCGGGGAGCTGTTTTTT.

This clonotype was recorded many times. The genes are TRBV5-1 and TRBJ1-2; D call uncertain. Germline assignment: CDR1 SGHRS and CDR2 YFSETQ. CDR3 length: 13 residues. Trimming cost V 4 bases and J 8 bases, with 15 bases left between them. In DNA, the CDR3 is TGCGCCAGCAGCCCGGGCCCCCCTTTAGGCTACACCTTC. Protein sequence: CASSPGPPLGYTF.

This clonotype has a single count. This CDR3 is CASSVGSQPQHF. DNA for the CDR3: TGTGCCAGCAGTGTGGGGTCCCAGCCCCAGCATTTT. The chain links TRBV2 to TRBJ1-5, with no clear D. Germline assignment: CDR1 SNHLY and CDR2 FYNNEI. Trimming removed 4 bases from V and 7 bases from J, with 8 bases in between. The CDR3 loop spans 12 amino acids.

The table lists this clonotype with many counts. The J gene is TRBJ1-5, the V gene TRBV6-1, with D maybe TRBD1 (6 bases). CDR1 is MNHNS and CDR2 is SASEGT in the germline V gene. Trimming pared 5 bases from V and 2 bases from J, leaving 13 bases between. The CDR3 has 15 residues. The CDR3 DNA follows: TGTGCCAGCAGTAAACAGGGTGAGGGCAATCAGCCCCAGCATTTT. Encoded protein: CASSKQGEGNQPQHF.

This clonotype was seen at least ten times. V and J are TRBV18 and TRBJ1-1; D ambiguous. This CDR3 comprises 14 residues. Looked up from germline, CDR1 is KGHSH and CDR2 is LQKENI. The V end was cut by 0 bases, the J end by 3 bases, with 8 bases between. CDR3 region: CASSPPRPDTEAFF. In DNA, the CDR3 is TGTGCCAGCTCACCACCGAGACCGGACACTGAAGCTTTCTTT.